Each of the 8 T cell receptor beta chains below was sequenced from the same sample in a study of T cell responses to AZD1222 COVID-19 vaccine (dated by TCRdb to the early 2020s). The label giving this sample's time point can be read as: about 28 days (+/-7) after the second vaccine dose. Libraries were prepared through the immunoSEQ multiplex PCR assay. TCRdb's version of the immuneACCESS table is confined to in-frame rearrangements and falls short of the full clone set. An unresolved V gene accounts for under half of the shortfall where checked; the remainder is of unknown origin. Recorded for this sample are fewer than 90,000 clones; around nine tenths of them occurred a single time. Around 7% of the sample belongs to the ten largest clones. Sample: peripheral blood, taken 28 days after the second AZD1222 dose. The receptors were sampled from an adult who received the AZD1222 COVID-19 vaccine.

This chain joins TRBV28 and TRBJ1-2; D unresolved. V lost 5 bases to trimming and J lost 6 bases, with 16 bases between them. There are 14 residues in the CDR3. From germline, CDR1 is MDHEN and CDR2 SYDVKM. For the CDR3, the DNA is TGTGCCAGCAGTCCCCGCGGTGAGGCGGATGGCTACACCTTC. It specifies CASSPRGEADGYTF.

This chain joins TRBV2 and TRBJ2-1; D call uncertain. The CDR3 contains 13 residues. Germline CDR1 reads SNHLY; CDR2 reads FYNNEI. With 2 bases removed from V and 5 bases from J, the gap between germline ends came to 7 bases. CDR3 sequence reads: CASSEMSNNEQFF. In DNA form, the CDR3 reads TGTGCCAGCAGTGAAATGAGTAACAATGAGCAGTTCTTC.

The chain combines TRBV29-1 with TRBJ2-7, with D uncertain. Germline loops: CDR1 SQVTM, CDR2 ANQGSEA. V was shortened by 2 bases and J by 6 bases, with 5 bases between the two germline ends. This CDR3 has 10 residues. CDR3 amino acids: CSVEKGEQYF. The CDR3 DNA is TGCAGCGTTGAAAAGGGCGAGCAGTACTTC.

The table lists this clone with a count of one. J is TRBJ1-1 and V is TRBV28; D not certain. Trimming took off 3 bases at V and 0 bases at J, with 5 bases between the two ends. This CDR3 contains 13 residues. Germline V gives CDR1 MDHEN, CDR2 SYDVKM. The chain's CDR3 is CASSFKVNTEAFF. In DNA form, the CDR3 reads TGTGCCAGCAGTTTTAAGGTGAACACTGAAGCTTTCTTT.

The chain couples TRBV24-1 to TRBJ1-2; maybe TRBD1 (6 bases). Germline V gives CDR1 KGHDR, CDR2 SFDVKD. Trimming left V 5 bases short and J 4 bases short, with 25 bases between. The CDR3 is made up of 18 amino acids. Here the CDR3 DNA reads TGTGCCACCAGTGTCGTTTTGAGGGACACCCGACCCCTCTATGGCTACACCTTC. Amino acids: CATSVVLRDTRPLYGYTF.

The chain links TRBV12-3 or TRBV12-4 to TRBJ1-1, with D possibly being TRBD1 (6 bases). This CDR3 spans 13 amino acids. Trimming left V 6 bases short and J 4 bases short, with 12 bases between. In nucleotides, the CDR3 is TGTGCCAGCAGCACAGGGTATGGCACTGAAGCTTTCTTT. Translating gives CASSTGYGTEAFF.

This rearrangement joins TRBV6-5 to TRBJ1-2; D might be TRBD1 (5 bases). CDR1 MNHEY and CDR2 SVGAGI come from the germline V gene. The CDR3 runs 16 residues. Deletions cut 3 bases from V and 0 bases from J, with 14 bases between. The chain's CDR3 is CASSYSPRAANYGYTF. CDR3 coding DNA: TGTGCCAGCAGTTATTCCCCCAGGGCGGCTAACTATGGCTACACCTTC.

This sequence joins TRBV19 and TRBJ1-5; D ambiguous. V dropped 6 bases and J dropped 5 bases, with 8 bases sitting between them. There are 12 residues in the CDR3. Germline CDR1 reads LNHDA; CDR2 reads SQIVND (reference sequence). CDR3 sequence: CASRTLDQPQHF. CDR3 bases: TGTGCCAGTAGGACATTAGATCAGCCCCAGCATTTT.